This T cell receptor (beta chain) comes out of a study of CD8+ T cells in alopecia areata (dated by TCRdb to 2016 to 2019). About the full investigation: The treated patients took part in an open-label pilot trial in which moderate-to-severe alopecia areata was treated with oral tofacitinib at 5 to 10 mg twice daily. Tofacitinib was administered for 6 to 18 months, and 6 months of follow-up off drug were then conducted to assess delayed response and recurrence. Disease severity in treated patients was measured with the SALT score, which quantifies the percentage of affected scalp surface area. The study used high-throughput TCRbeta sequencing to examine T cell clonal expansion in alopecia areata, in both the C3H/HeJ mouse model and human patients. On the human side, TCRbeta sequencing was run on scalp tissue and on sorted CD4+ and CD8+ peripheral blood T cells from healthy controls and from alopecia areata patients with either patchy or totalis/universalis disease. Biopsies were taken from tofacitinib-treated patients at baseline and again at 4 and 24 weeks into treatment, and several of those patients also had a later scalp biopsy. Scalp clonality was compared across normal scalp (n=4), patchy alopecia areata scalp (n=8), and alopecia totalis/universalis scalp (n=8). RNA was extracted with the PAXgene miRNA kit for fixed scalp, the miRNeasy kit for PBMCs, and the RNeasy kit for mouse skin. TCRbeta CDR3 regions were amplified by immunoSEQ multiplex PCR with 35 Vbeta forward and 13 Jbeta reverse primers.

Explained via the paper, the treatment or condition label denotes: oral pan-JAK inhibitor, 5-10 mg twice daily. From alopecia areata patients, peripheral blood was collected along with lesional scalp punch biopsies. PBMCs were isolated by density centrifugation and stained for CD3, CD4 and CD8, after which CD4+ and CD8+ T cells were sorted on a FACSAria. CDR1 is given as LGHNA and CDR2 as YSLEER, both from the germline V gene. V is cut by 1 base and J by 5 bases, and the space between the germline ends is 18 bases. The CDR3 runs 16 amino acids, cysteine and phenylalanine included. The sequence is cut down to CDR3 DNA, 48 bases in frame from base 1. Preparation of the library involved the immunoSEQ multiplex PCR assay. RNA was extracted from all samples and reverse transcribed into cDNA, which served as template for TCR sequencing. SuperScript III was used for first-strand cDNA synthesis, primed with a 2:1 mix of oligo-dT and random hexamers. A synthetic immune receptor repertoire was used to measure amplification bias, and any remaining bias was corrected computationally. The study's own analysis went as follows. Raw reads were preprocessed to remove errors, and CDR3 was defined according to IMGT conventions as the region from the conserved cysteine to phenylalanine. To get clonality, Shannon entropy was normalized by log2 of the number of productive unique TCRs and the result was subtracted from 1. Scalp TCRbeta sequences were cross-referenced with sorted blood CD4 and CD8 repertoires so that the CD4 or CD8 identity of scalp clones could be inferred. Entries here come from immuneACCESS through TCRdb and include only in-frame sequences with V and J called. Some clones fail to appear in such tables; in the studies checked, an unresolved V gene covers under half of the shortfall, and the cause of the remainder is unknown. V and J calls and clone size are given by that table; D and trimming were obtained from the DNA. For this sample there are about 270,000 clones; 60% appear just once. In total, the top ten clones hold about 0.89% of the sample.

The study at large found these results: The treated cohort was small, with a single nonresponder, so links between baseline CD8+ expansion and response need larger studies. Resident alphabeta T cells in normal human skin are also sequenced, complicating scalp TCR repertoire analysis, unlike mouse skin dominated by gammadelta T cells. With tofacitinib, both scalp clonality and the number of expanded CD8+ clones among the top 100 scalp clones went down significantly. Shared TCR sequences between patients were less evident than in mice, which may be partly attributable to HLA diversity in the patient population. Many expanded lesional clones persisted in scalp and blood during tofacitinib treatment, which may partly explain relapse after stopping treatment. Compared with normal scalp, lesional scalp had higher clonality and more expanded CD8+ clones, particularly in alopecia totalis/universalis, a pattern that suggests antigenic drive.

Turning to this clone: The antigen it binds to is not known. No quality values exist for individual bases; no much larger clone is one base distant.

Here the chain combines TRBV4-3 and TRBJ2-7, with the D segment identity uncertain. The sequence was obtained from a human donor with alopecia areata. The sequences come from CD4+ T cells sorted from blood, collected at week 52, from a patient treated with tofacitinib. The DNA reads TGCGCCAGCAGCCAAGTGAGCCAAGGGCAGCGAGACGAGCAGTACTTC. Translated, it reads CASSQVSQGQRDEQYF.